This T cell receptor (beta chain) was documented in a study of regulatory T cells in long-lasting Graves disease. In this sample, this clonotype turned up a few times. Documented time point: newly diagnosed GD, antithyroid drugs for less than 3 months. The authors made the TCR library using RNA they extracted from PBMCs. Germline assignment: CDR1 WSHSY and CDR2 SAAADI. V lost 4 bases and J lost 6; bases outside the gene matches: 8. This CDR3 region has 15 residues. The authors built TCR beta libraries using iRepertoire HTBI primers and Arm-PCR of CDR3 regions. MiXCR, applied by TCRdb to the multiplex PCR reads, yields one record per CDR3 protein. There are around 420,000 distinct CDR3 sequences in the sample; about 15% occur only once, and roughly 7.7% lies in the top ten. The same sample was also used in a study of T cells in Graves' hyperthyroidism and ophthalmopathy.

The sequence came from a woman between 40 and 55 years old with Graves disease. Here the sequenced sample was peripheral blood mononuclear cells (PBMCs), taken at new diagnosis, from a patient treated with antithyroid drugs. The chain combines TRBV10-2 with TRBJ2-1; 8 bases are a match to TRBD1. The CDR3 region is CASSGGQGSGNEQFF. The CDR3 bases are TGCGCCAGCAGTGGCGGACAGGGATCTGGCAATGAGCAGTTCTTC.